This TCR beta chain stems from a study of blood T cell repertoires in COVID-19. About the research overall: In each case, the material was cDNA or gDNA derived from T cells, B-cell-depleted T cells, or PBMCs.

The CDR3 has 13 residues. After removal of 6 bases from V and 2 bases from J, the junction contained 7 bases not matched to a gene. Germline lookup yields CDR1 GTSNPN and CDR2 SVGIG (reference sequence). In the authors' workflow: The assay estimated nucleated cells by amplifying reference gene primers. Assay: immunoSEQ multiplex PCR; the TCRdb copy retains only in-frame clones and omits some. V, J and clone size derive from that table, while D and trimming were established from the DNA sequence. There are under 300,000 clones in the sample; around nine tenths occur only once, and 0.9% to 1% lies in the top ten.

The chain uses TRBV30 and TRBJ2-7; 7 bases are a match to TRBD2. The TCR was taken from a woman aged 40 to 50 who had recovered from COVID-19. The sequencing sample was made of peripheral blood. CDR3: CACPSGTPYEQYF. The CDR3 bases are TGTGCCTGCCCCAGCGGGACTCCCTACGAGCAGTACTTC.